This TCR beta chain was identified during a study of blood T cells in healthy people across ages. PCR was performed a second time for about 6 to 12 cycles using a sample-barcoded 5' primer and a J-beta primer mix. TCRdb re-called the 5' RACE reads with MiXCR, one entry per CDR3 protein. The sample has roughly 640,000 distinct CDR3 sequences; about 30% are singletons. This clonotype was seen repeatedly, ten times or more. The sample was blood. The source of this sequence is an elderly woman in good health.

CDR3 DNA: TGCAGTGCTAGATGGGCAGCCTATGGCTACACCTTC. Residues: CSARWAAYGYTF. The chain has TRBV20-1 and TRBJ1-2, with D hard to call. CDR3 length: 12 amino acids. Germline V lookup: CDR1 DFQATT, CDR2 SNEGSKA (reference sequence). Trimming removed 2 bases at V and 4 bases at J, with 8 bases between.